The present T cell receptor beta chain was sequenced within a study of T cells in Graves' hyperthyroidism and ophthalmopathy (dated by TCRdb to about 2019). Turning to the overall study: Peripheral blood was collected at initial diagnosis, before any treatment. According to the paper, TCR Vbeta CDR3 sequencing was carried out on 135 peripheral blood samples, which came from 40 to 45 ophthalmopathy, under 80 hyperthyroidism and roughly 17 progressor patients. Prospective prediction of ophthalmopathy was tested in an independent validation cohort of approximately 19 hyperthyroidism patients and some 17 patients who later progressed to ophthalmopathy. Thyroid tissue and blood T-cell repertoires from six Graves' hyperthyroidism patients were also compared in the study. The 95 to 100 discovery patients were randomly divided into training and test sets at a 7:3 ratio. A discovery cohort of about 100 patients, roughly 43 with Graves' ophthalmopathy and roughly 59 with stable Graves' hyperthyroidism, was used to find distinguishing TCR V-J signatures. Following sampling, methimazole starting at 30 mg daily was given to hyperthyroidism patients, and high-dose intravenous methylprednisolone was given to ophthalmopathy patients. What the study reported, not specific to this receptor: A model built on a 13 V-J signature distinguished ophthalmopathy from stable hyperthyroidism, reaching approximately 89% sensitivity and about 81% specificity in cross-validation and 80%/75% in testing. In validation, the model predicted progression to ophthalmopathy a median of 6.5 months before onset, with about 70% sensitivity and 72.22% specificity. Most expanded thyroid clonotypes (frequency above 0.001) were also detected in blood, a finding suggesting that blood repertoires may reflect thyroid immune responses. Sample size was not statistically predetermined, and blinding of investigators to group allocation was not performed.

Amplification of TCR beta CDR3 regions was carried out from RNA transcripts. For the first round of RT-PCR on the TCR CDR3, the HTBI primer set was used together with the Qiagen OneStep RT-PCR kit. Libraries were constructed in a second round of multiplex PCR, after which size selection and purification were carried out. Libraries were sequenced paired-end with 100 bp reads on an Illumina HiSeq2000. Per the original workflow: SOAPnuke was used to process the raw data, with reads discarded if the reads contained adapters or uncalled bases, had a mean Phred below 15, or lacked an exact constant-primer or identifier match. COPE v1.2.5 was used to merge high-quality paired reads, and clonotypes were defined as unique nucleotide sequences. Clonotypes were aligned to IMGT TRBV, TRBD and TRBJ reference segments using MiTCR v1.1. The analysis included only V-J combinations with a frequency above 0.0001, which together covered 99% to 99.2% of the repertoires. The TCS score was defined as F50 (clonal expansion) divided by E x V (chaos), with BLOSUM62-based TCRdist calculated between CDR3 peptides within each V-J. Welch's t-statistics and random forest reduced roughly 500 V-J features to under 15, which were used in a naive Bayes classifier (R e1071). The public reads were quality trimmed at Q25 with fastp and then assembled into clones with MiXCR by TCRdb, keeping productive beta chains. Under each unique CDR3 protein, matching rows form one entry showing the most common genes and DNA. TCRdb assigned the V and J calls; the authors' analysis was not used. This sample holds some 360,000 distinct CDR3 sequences; around 18% were observed only once. The ten largest account for about 16% of the sample.

V lost 6 bases and J lost 4 bases; the stretch between them is 22 bases long. From the germline V gene, CDR1 is SGHRS and CDR2 is YFSETQ. Counted from cysteine to phenylalanine, this CDR3 has 16 amino acids. This entry keeps only the CDR3 DNA: 48 bases, framed from base 1. This clonotype was found many times. Its binding antigen is unknown. Base qualities are not provided; no much larger clone lies one nucleotide away. In the ophthalmopathy patients, disease was moderately to severely active, with a Clinical Activity Score of 3 or more, a NOSPECS grade of 4 or more, and a duration of less than 3 months. Any patient with an uncontrolled infection, another autoimmune disease, pregnancy or lactation was excluded. Diagnoses were based on clinical symptoms, serum thyroxine and TRAb, thyroid ultrasound and orbital computed tomography. PBMCs were isolated from around 10 ml of fresh peripheral blood by Ficoll-Paque density gradient centrifugation. Total RNA was extracted with Trizol reagent, and quality was checked on an Agilent 2100 Bioanalyzer.

The sample taken for sequencing was blood. The clonotype comes from a woman aged 40 to 55 with Graves' ophthalmopathy. The chain is encoded by TRBV5-1 joined to TRBJ1-1; a weak D assignment points to TRBD1 (6 bases agree). The sequenced DNA: TGCGCCAGCACCCCCGACAGGCGAGCCAGGAGCACTGAAGCTTTCTTT. This sequence encodes CASTPDRRARSTEAFF.